These 30 T cell receptor beta chains share one sample of origin, sequenced in a study of blood T cell repertoires in COVID-19 (dated by TCRdb to 2020 to 2022). Library preparation used the immunoSEQ multiplex PCR assay. In TCRdb, the immuneACCESS table is reduced to in-frame sequences with V and J assigned. These tables do not hold every clone; where another copy was compared, an unresolved V gene accounts for under half, and the others remain unexplained. Within this sample are roughly 160,000 clones, with around 83% of them counted one time only. The top ten constitute roughly 7% of the sample. Sequenced material: peripheral blood. Receptor source: a man between 50 and 59 years old with active or convalescent COVID-19.

The chain uses TRBV5-1 and TRBJ1-1; possibly TRBD1 for D (6 bases). CDR3 length: 13 amino acids. V lost 4 bases and J 7 bases, leaving 14 bases between the germline ends. Germline-derived CDR1 and CDR2 are SGHRS and YFSETQ. The CDR3: CASSVAGESEAFF. The CDR3 bases are TGCGCCAGCAGCGTCGCAGGGGAGAGTGAAGCTTTCTTT.

The chain couples TRBV9 to TRBJ2-3, with 7 bases fitting TRBD2. This CDR3 has 15 residues. Germline V gene lookup returns CDR1 SGDLS and CDR2 YYNGEE. J gave up 5 bases and V 0 bases, and 6 bases lay outside the gene matches. CDR3 in amino acids: CASSVAYGRIDTQYF. The CDR3 DNA is TGTGCCAGCAGCGTAGCTTACGGGAGGATAGATACGCAGTATTTT.

This clone was seen once. The chain joins TRBV9 to TRBJ1-5; TRBD1 matches at 7 bases. CDR1 is SGDLS, CDR2 YYNGEE, per germline. The CDR3 has 15 amino acids. V trimming: 3 bases; J trimming: 5 bases; junction bases outside the gene matches: 8. Here the CDR3 DNA reads TGTGCCAGCAGCGCCAGACAGGGCTGGGATCAGCCCCAGCATTTT. This gives the protein CASSARQGWDQPQHF.

The chain has TRBV6-2 or TRBV6-3 and TRBJ1-2; 7 nucleotides agree with TRBD1. Germline-derived CDR1 and CDR2 are MNHEY and SVGEGT. There are 15 residues in the CDR3. V shed 2 bases, J shed 3 bases, and the junction held 6 bases outside the gene matches. The CDR3 nucleotides read TGTGCCAGCAGTTACGAGACAGGGTATGACTATGGCTACACCTTC. As protein: CASSYETGYDYGYTF.

This chain links TRBV2 with TRBJ1-2, with 10 bases identical to TRBD1. Germline CDR1 and CDR2: SNHLY and FYNNEI. V was clipped by 4 bases and J by 7 bases; unmatched bases: 9. This CDR3 has 15 amino acids. CDR3 coding DNA: TGTGCCAGCAGTGTTGTCGGACAGGGGGAAGGTGGCTACACCTTC. It specifies CASSVVGQGEGGYTF.

The chain combines TRBV7-2 with TRBJ1-1, with D tentatively TRBD1 (5 bases). This CDR3 spans 14 amino acids. Germline CDR1 reads SGHTA; CDR2 reads FQGNSA. V was trimmed by 1 base and J by 6 bases, leaving 12 bases between them. The CDR3 region has the DNA TGTGCCAGCAGCTTAGGATATCGGGGGGCTGAAGCTTTCTTT. It encodes CASSLGYRGAEAFF.

The J gene is TRBJ1-2, the V gene TRBV19, with D unresolved. The germline gives CDR1 LNHDA, CDR2 SQIVND (reference sequence). V lost 7 bases to trimming and J lost 1 base, with 13 bases between them. The CDR3 extends over 14 amino acids. The CDR3 reads CASTHSGLNYGYTF. In DNA, the CDR3 is TGTGCCAGTACCCATTCAGGCCTTAACTATGGCTACACCTTC.

This rearrangement joins TRBV6-5 to TRBJ1-2; D is unresolved. CDR1 and CDR2 (germline): MNHEY, SVGAGI. Trimming cost V 7 bases and J 1 base, with 10 bases left between them. The CDR3 covers 13 residues. CDR3 region: CASTQAFNYGYTF. CDR3 bases: TGTGCCAGCACGCAAGCTTTTAACTATGGCTACACCTTC.

The chain couples TRBV20-1 to TRBJ1-4; 7 nucleotides line up with TRBD1. J was trimmed by 7 bases and V by 3 bases; bases with no gene match: 5. Germline assignment: CDR1 DFQATT and CDR2 SNEGSKA (reference sequence). The CDR3 totals 13 residues. This CDR3 reads CSASFRGSEKLFF. In DNA, the CDR3 is TGCAGTGCTAGTTTCAGGGGGAGTGAAAAACTGTTTTTT.

The chain is built from TRBV7-2 and TRBJ1-2, with D tentatively TRBD1 (6 bases). Germline V gives CDR1 SGHTA, CDR2 FQGNSA. This CDR3 spans 15 amino acids. Between the trimmed V and J ends, which lost 4 bases and 8 bases, there was a span of 20 bases. The DNA for the CDR3 is TGTGCCAGCAGCTCATCAGGGGAGAAGGGTCGAGGCTACACCTTC. Amino acids: CASSSSGEKGRGYTF.

The V gene is TRBV28, the J gene TRBJ1-2; D is ambiguous. Germline V lookup: CDR1 MDHEN, CDR2 SYDVKM. V was cut by 5 bases and J by 8 bases, with 24 bases left in between. The CDR3 loop spans 16 amino acids. The CDR3 DNA reads as TGTGCCAGCAGTCTCCGCGGCGGCGGTATTGGTATAGGCTACACCTTC. It is translated as CASSLRGGGIGIGYTF.

This rearrangement joins TRBV7-8 to TRBJ2-1; D unresolved. CDR1 and CDR2 from the germline V gene are SGHVS and FQNEAQ. The length of the CDR3 is 14 residues. The germline V and J ends were trimmed by 5 bases and 0 bases, with 8 bases remaining between them. Here the CDR3 DNA reads TGTGCCAGCAGCCGAGCTAGCTCCTACAATGAGCAGTTCTTC. It translates to CASSRASSYNEQFF.

This clone was observed a single time. The genes are TRBV18 and TRBJ2-6, with D possibly matching TRBD1 (5 bases). Germline assignment: CDR1 KGHSH and CDR2 LQKENI. V lost 4 bases, J lost 12 bases, and 25 bases lay in between. This CDR3 has 17 residues. DNA of the CDR3: TGTGCCAGCTCACAACCGGGCAGGGTTCGTCTCAACGGCGTCCTGACTTTC. Its protein is CASSQPGRVRLNGVLTF.

CDR3 region: CASSRTGGEYNQPQHF. CDR3 nucleotides: TGTGCCAGCAGTCGGACAGGGGGCGAATACAATCAGCCCCAGCATTTT. This rearrangement joins TRBV6-2 or TRBV6-3 to TRBJ1-5; 11 nucleotides agree with TRBD1. The CDR3 loop spans 16 amino acids. V dropped 5 bases and J dropped 3; count of bases not matched to a gene: 6. The germline gives CDR1 MNHEY, CDR2 SVGEGT.

This chain joins TRBV19 and TRBJ2-5, with 10 bases that match TRBD1. V was pared by 6 bases and J by 5 bases, with 9 bases of the junction left unmatched. This CDR3 contains 15 residues. From germline, CDR1 is LNHDA and CDR2 SQIVND (reference sequence). This CDR3 is CASSSVDRGWETQYF. The CDR3 nucleotides are TGTGCCAGTAGCTCTGTGGACAGGGGGTGGGAGACCCAGTACTTC.

The chain joins TRBV4-3 to TRBJ2-7; the match to TRBD1 covers 10 bases. The CDR3 has 15 amino acids. V shed 0 bases and J 4 bases; nucleotides not matched to a gene: 3. Germline assignment: CDR1 LGHNA and CDR2 YSLEER. CDR3 amino acids: CASSQDGTGEYEQYF. For the CDR3, the DNA is TGCGCCAGCAGCCAAGATGGGACAGGGGAGTACGAGCAGTACTTC.

The chain uses TRBV18 and TRBJ1-2; weak D call: TRBD1 (5 bases). The CDR3 sequence is 13 residues long. Trimming shortened V by 3 bases and J by 4 bases, and 9 bases separated the two germline ends. Germline CDR1 KGHSH, CDR2 LQKENI. Written as DNA, the CDR3 is TGTGCCAGCTCACCGGGGGAGGCCTATGGCTACACCTTC. It encodes CASSPGEAYGYTF.

The chain is built from TRBV15 and TRBJ2-1, with D possibly TRBD2 on 5 matching bases. With 1 base removed from V and 5 bases from J, the gap between germline ends came to 18 bases. Germline V gene sequence: CDR1 LNHNV, CDR2 YYDKDF (reference sequence). This CDR3 has 17 amino acids. DNA for the CDR3: TGTGCCACCAGCAGAGGCCTGGGTGCGGACTGGGACAATGAGCAGTTCTTC. It codes for CATSRGLGADWDNEQFF.

This chain links TRBV20-1 with TRBJ2-1; the match to TRBD2 covers 8 bases. In germline, CDR1 is DFQATT, CDR2 SNEGSKA (reference sequence). The CDR3 is made up of 11 amino acids. V shed 6 bases, J shed 8 bases, and the junction held 3 bases outside the gene matches. CDR3 coding DNA: TGCAGTGCGGCTAGCGGGCATGAGCAGTTCTTC. Translation: CSAASGHEQFF.

This chain links TRBV6-2 or TRBV6-3 with TRBJ2-5; weak D call: TRBD2 (6 bases). Germline CDR1 reads MNHEY; CDR2 reads SVGEGT. Trimming took off 3 bases at V and 4 bases at J, with 15 bases between the two ends. This CDR3 spans 15 amino acids. The CDR3 DNA follows: TGTGCCAGCAGTTATTCTAGGGGAGGAGGAGAGACCCAGTACTTC. It yields the protein CASSYSRGGGETQYF.

V usage is TRBV4-2 and J usage is TRBJ2-1, with D perhaps TRBD1 (6 bases). Between the trimmed V and J ends, which lost 6 bases and 7 bases, there was a span of 22 bases. The CDR3 covers 16 residues. Germline V gives CDR1 LGHNA, CDR2 YNFKEQ. CDR3 in amino acids: CASSFSTGHKGNEQFF. Here the CDR3 DNA reads TGTGCCAGCAGTTTCAGTACAGGGCACAAGGGGAATGAGCAGTTCTTC.

V gene TRBV5-1 combines with J gene TRBJ1-5; 9 bases are shared with TRBD1. Germline assignment: CDR1 SGHRS and CDR2 YFSETQ. The CDR3 is 13 residues long. With 3 bases clipped from V and 10 bases from J, the junction kept 5 bases outside the gene matches. The CDR3 coding sequence is TGCGCCAGCAGCTCCGGGACAGGGAACCCCCAGCATTTT. The encoded protein is CASSSGTGNPQHF.

This chain joins TRBV3-1 (or the pseudogene TRBV3-2) and TRBJ1-2; a possible D gene is TRBD1 (5 bases). The CDR3 extends over 13 amino acids. Germline CDR1 LGHDT, CDR2 YNNKEL (reference sequence). Trimming cost V 1 base and J 5 bases, with 8 bases left between them. CDR3 sequence reads: CASSQVGGYGYTF. In DNA form, the CDR3 reads TGTGCCAGCAGCCAAGTCGGGGGGTATGGCTACACCTTC.

CDR3 bases: TGTGCCAGTAGTATAGGACACGCCAACTATGGCTACACCTTC. Translation: CASSIGHANYGYTF. The chain uses TRBV19 and TRBJ1-2; D call uncertain. The CDR3 is made up of 14 amino acids. V lost 1 base, J lost 2 bases, and 8 bases lay in between. Germline-derived CDR1 and CDR2 are LNHDA and SQIVND (reference sequence).

The rearrangement links TRBV6-6 to TRBJ1-3; TRBD1 matches 8 bases. In germline, CDR1 is MNHNY, CDR2 SVGAGI (reference sequence). After removal of 6 bases from V and 0 bases from J, the junction contained 4 bases not matched to a gene. The CDR3 has 15 residues. CDR3 residues: CASSTGTGSGNTIYF. The CDR3 region has the DNA TGTGCCAGCAGCACGGGGACAGGCTCTGGAAACACCATATATTTT.

The chain's CDR3 is CASSRDRDNYGYTF. The CDR3 DNA reads as TGTGCCAGCTCACGGGACAGGGATAACTATGGCTACACCTTC. The gene calls are TRBV18 and TRBJ1-2; 9 positions match TRBD1. Germline V lookup: CDR1 KGHSH, CDR2 LQKENI. The CDR3 contains 14 residues. The V and J ends lost 4 bases and 1 base, in that order; junction bases with no gene match: 1.

A few counts support this clone. The CDR3 DNA reads as TGTGCCAGTAGGTCGGGAGTCTACGAGCAGTACTTC. Protein sequence: CASRSGVYEQYF. V is TRBV19 and J is TRBJ2-7; TRBD2 might be the D (6 bases). V was cut by 6 bases and J by 3 bases, with 9 bases left in between. The CDR3 loop spans 12 amino acids. The germline V gene has CDR1 LNHDA and CDR2 SQIVND (reference sequence).

This chain connects TRBV6-5 to TRBJ2-7, with TRBD1 matching 7 bases. The V segment lost 6 bases and the J segment 0 bases; nucleotides outside the gene matches: 8. Germline lookup yields CDR1 MNHEY and CDR2 SVGAGI. This CDR3 has 15 residues. CDR3 sequence (DNA): TGTGCCAGCAGGCAGTACAGGGGAAGCTCCTACGAGCAGTACTTC. Encoded protein: CASRQYRGSSYEQYF.

The chain recombines TRBV12-5 with TRBJ2-2; the match to TRBD2 covers 14 bases. V gave up 4 bases and J gave up 6 bases; unmatched junction bases: 13. The CDR3 covers 19 residues. Germline loops: CDR1 LGHNT, CDR2 FRNRAP. The CDR3 coding sequence is TGTGCTAGTGGTTGGGGACTAGCGGGGGTGTCGGGAAGATCCGGGGAGCTGTTTTTT. Translating gives CASGWGLAGVSGRSGELFF.

This rearrangement joins TRBV28 to TRBJ2-2, with 7 bases matching TRBD1. V trimming: 5 bases; J trimming: 4 bases; junction bases outside the gene matches: 7. This CDR3 comprises 15 residues. The V gene's germline CDR1 is MDHEN and CDR2 SYDVKM. The CDR3 sequence: CASSTQGRGTGELFF. DNA of the CDR3: TGTGCCAGCAGTACACAGGGGCGAGGCACCGGGGAGCTGTTTTTT.